These T cell receptor beta chains were read from a single sample in a study of shared clonotypes between healthy human individuals. Here immunoSEQ multiplex PCR was the method, and the copy in TCRdb shows in-frame clones only, minus some. The sample holds about 1.1 million clones, about 80% seen once. Sequenced sample: memory CD4+ T cells from PBMCs. The receptors originated from a young man in good health. Some clones in this sample may be carry-over from other donors' samples. The CDR3 runs from the conserved cysteine through the conserved F or W. D genes are given only for firm matches. The size of a clone is reported for some rows only, either as once, few or many, or as a class for expanded clones.

v_call	d_call	j_call	clone_size	cdr3_nt	cdr3_aa
TRBV5-5	-	TRBJ2-7	-	TGTGCCAGCAGTAGTCAATTCGGACCCGCCTACGAGCAGTACTTC	CASSSQFGPAYEQYF
TRBV2	-	TRBJ1-5	-	TGTGCCAGCAGTGTGGGTGCGAATAGCAATCAGCCCCAGCATTTT	CASSVGANSNQPQHF
TRBV18	-	TRBJ2-2	-	TGTGCCAGCTCACCACCGGACAAAAGCGACGGGGAGCTGTTTTTT	CASSPPDKSDGELFF
TRBV19	TRBD1	TRBJ1-4	-	TGTGCCAGTAGTACGCCGGGACAGTTAGGGGAAAAACTGTTTTTT	CASSTPGQLGEKLFF
TRBV6-6	TRBD1	TRBJ1-1	few	TGTGCCAGCAGTTATGTGAGGGACAGCAATGAAGCTTTCTTT	CASSYVRDSNEAFF
TRBV28	-	TRBJ1-2	-	TGTGCCAGCTGGGCCGGGGACTATGGCTACACCTTC	CASWAGDYGYTF
TRBV6-6	-	TRBJ2-7	-	TGTGCCAGCAGTTATGGAGGGATTTACGAGCAGTACTTC	CASSYGGIYEQYF
TRBV7-2	-	TRBJ1-2	-	TGTGCCAGCAGCTTATTACGGCAGAACTATGGCTACACCTTC	CASSLLRQNYGYTF
TRBV5-4	-	TRBJ1-5	few	TGTGCCAGCAGCAAAGACAGAGACCCCGTCCAGCCCCAGCATTTT	CASSKDRDPVQPQHF
TRBV2	-	TRBJ1-1	-	TGTGCCAGCAGTGATTCTCGGAGGAACACTGAAGCTTTCTTT	CASSDSRRNTEAFF
TRBV6-1	-	TRBJ2-3	-	TGTGCCAGCAGTGGATTAGGAGATACGCAGTATTTT	CASSGLGDTQYF
TRBV28	TRBD2	TRBJ2-7	-	TGTGCCAGCAGTCGAGGGGGACTAGACGCCTACGAGCAGTACTTC	CASSRGGLDAYEQYF
TRBV6-5	TRBD1	TRBJ1-1	-	TGTGCCAGCAGTTACACGACAGGGAGCACTGAAGCTTTCTTT	CASSYTTGSTEAFF
TRBV28	-	TRBJ2-3	-	TGTGCCAGCAGGAAAGGGGGGGAACGGGTCACAGATACGCAGTATTTT	CASRKGGERVTDTQYF
TRBV6-4	TRBD2	TRBJ2-1	-	TGTGCCAGCAGTGACCAGGGACTAGCGCTGGGCGAGCAGTTCTTC	CASSDQGLALGEQFF
TRBV28	TRBD2	TRBJ2-7	-	TGTGCCAGCAGTGTGCCTGGGCTAGCGGGAGGGCAAGGGTACGAGCAGTACTTC	CASSVPGLAGGQGYEQYF
TRBV27	-	TRBJ1-5	-	TGTGCCAGCAGTTGGCAGGGACGGGTCAATCAGCCCCAGCATTTT	CASSWQGRVNQPQHF
TRBV7-9	-	TRBJ1-3	-	TGTGCCAGCAGTCTTAGTATCTCGGGAAACACCATATATTTT	CASSLSISGNTIYF
TRBV27	-	TRBJ2-1	once	TGTGCCAGCAGTCCAGAACAGGGGACTTACAATGAGCAGTTCTTC	CASSPEQGTYNEQFF
TRBV6-6	-	TRBJ2-1	-	TGTGCCAGCAGTTACGGCGTAGAGGTTGATGAGCAGTTCTTC	CASSYGVEVDEQFF
TRBV28	-	TRBJ1-1	many	TGTGCCAGCAGTCCCCAGGTGTACTCCGACAGGATCGACACTGAAGCTTTCTTT	CASSPQVYSDRIDTEAFF
TRBV5-5	TRBD1	TRBJ1-4	-	TGTGCCAGCAGCTTGGAGGGACAGCTTAATGAAAAACTGTTTTTT	CASSLEGQLNEKLFF
TRBV19	TRBD2	TRBJ2-7	-	TGTGCCAGTAGTTTGGCCGGGACTAGCGGGAACTCCTACGAGCAGTACTTC	CASSLAGTSGNSYEQYF
TRBV11-2	-	TRBJ1-2	few	TGTGCCAGCAGGTCGCCACAGGGTCCCAACTATGGCTACACCTTC	CASRSPQGPNYGYTF
TRBV28	-	TRBJ1-1	-	TGTGCCAGCAGTTTTAAGGCTGAAGCTTTCTTT	CASSFKAEAFF
TRBV2	-	TRBJ1-2	-	TGTGCCGGAAGAATTACTGGTTATGGCTACACCTTC	CAGRITGYGYTF
TRBV18	-	TRBJ2-5	-	TGTGCCAGCTCACCAATTTCTAAGACCCAGTACTTC	CASSPISKTQYF
TRBV7-9	TRBD2	TRBJ2-3	many	TGTGCCAGCAGCCTCACTAGCGGGAGACGCACAGATACGCAGTATTTT	CASSLTSGRRTDTQYF
TRBV19	-	TRBJ1-1	-	TGTGCCAGTAGTACCGGACAGAAGAGCACTGAAGCTTTCTTT	CASSTGQKSTEAFF
TRBV5-1	-	TRBJ2-7	few	TGCGCCAGCAGCCCGGGGACGGTGATTAGCTCCTACGAGCAGTACTTC	CASSPGTVISSYEQYF
TRBV7-3	-	TRBJ2-2	-	TGTGCCAGCAGCTTGGCCGGGGAGCTGTTTTTT	CASSLAGELFF
TRBV7-8	-	TRBJ1-3	-	TGTGCCAGCAGCTGGGGAAGCTCTGGAAACACCATATATTTT	CASSWGSSGNTIYF
TRBV19	-	TRBJ1-2	-	TGTGCCAGTAGTATGAAGGGCCCGCATGGCTACACCTTC	CASSMKGPHGYTF
TRBV7-9	-	TRBJ2-6	few	TGTGCCAGCAGCACCAACCTTGGAGACTCTGGGGCCAACGTCCTGACTTTC	CASSTNLGDSGANVLTF
TRBV10-3	TRBD1	TRBJ2-7	-	TGTGCCATCACCCGGACAGGTTCGTCCTACGAGCAGTACTTC	CAITRTGSSYEQYF
TRBV20-1	-	TRBJ2-7	-	TGCGGCGGATGGGGGAACTACGAGCAGTACTTC	CGGWGNYEQYF
TRBV2	-	TRBJ1-2	-	TGTGCCAGCAGTGAATTTGAGGGAGTCAACTATGGCTACACCTTC	CASSEFEGVNYGYTF
TRBV6-5	-	TRBJ1-3	-	TGTGCCAGCAGTAACGGAAACACCATATATTTT	CASSNGNTIYF
TRBV18	TRBD2	TRBJ2-7	-	TGTGCCAGCTCACCGGGACGCACTAGCGTCTACGAGCAGTACTTC	CASSPGRTSVYEQYF
TRBV5-4	TRBD1	TRBJ2-3	-	TGTGCCAGCAGCCCGCGACAGGGAAGCACAGATACGCAGTATTTT	CASSPRQGSTDTQYF
TRBV2	TRBD1	TRBJ2-3	-	TGTGCCAGCAGTGGATTGGGACAGGGAGGGGATACGCAGTATTTT	CASSGLGQGGDTQYF
TRBV9	-	TRBJ1-3	many	TGTGCCAGCAGCTTCACCGGGACACAGGGAGACACCATATATTTT	CASSFTGTQGDTIYF